This passage covers 14 T cell receptor beta chains from one sample sequenced in a study of CD8+ T cells in alopecia areata. RNA, once extracted, was reverse transcribed into cDNA for use as the sequencing template. Method: immunoSEQ multiplex PCR; TCRdb's copy keeps in-frame clones and lacks some. The sample lists approximately 12,000 clones; 50% to 60% were seen once. Specimens obtained from alopecia areata patients comprised lesional scalp punch biopsies and peripheral blood. What was sequenced was skin. Receptors originate from a human donor with alopecia areata.

The V call is TRBV18, the J call TRBJ1-5, with 9 bases lining up with TRBD1. Germline CDR1 KGHSH, CDR2 LQKENI. Losses at the gene ends were 3 bases for V and 4 bases for J; bases not matched to a gene: 4. There are 15 residues in the CDR3. The CDR3 coding sequence is TGTGCCAGCTCACCCGACAGGGGGGTAAATCAGCCCCAGCATTTT. Translating gives CASSPDRGVNQPQHF.

This clone was found a few times. This rearrangement joins TRBV28 to TRBJ2-3, with 7 bases aligning to TRBD2. This CDR3 contains 16 residues. With V trimmed by 5 bases and J by 7 bases, 15 bases remained unmatched. Germline CDR1 and CDR2: MDHEN and SYDVKM. CDR3 DNA sequence: TGTGCCAGCAGTCCTCAGTTAGCGGGCCTTACTCATACGCAGTATTTT. This translates into CASSPQLAGLTHTQYF.

This clone was observed a single time. The CDR3 region is CASSSRGGAFF. The CDR3 coding sequence is TGTGCCAGCAGCTCCAGGGGAGGAGCTTTCTTT. The chain joins TRBV7-2 to TRBJ1-1; tentatively, D is TRBD1 (6 bases). CDR1 and CDR2 from the germline V gene are SGHTA and FQGNSA. This CDR3 spans 11 amino acids. With 4 bases removed from V and 10 bases from J, the gap between germline ends came to 10 bases. The entire variable domain, with the rest obtained from reference TRBV7-2 and TRBJ1-1, is as follows: GAGVSQSPSNKVTEKGKDVELRCDPISGHTALYWYRQSLGQGLEFLIYFQGNSAPDKSGLPSDRFSAERTGGSVSTLTIQRTQQEDSAVYLCASSSRGGAFFGQGTRLTVV.

The CDR3 nucleotides are TGCGCCAGCAGCTTGATGAACACCGGGGAGCTGTTTTTT. This translates into CASSLMNTGELFF. The chain carries TRBV5-1 and TRBJ2-2; D not resolved. Germline assignment: CDR1 SGHRS and CDR2 YFSETQ. CDR3 length: 13 amino acids. V lost 1 base, J lost 1 base, and 2 bases lay in between.

The rearrangement links TRBV28 to TRBJ2-1, with D perhaps matching TRBD2 (6 bases). Per germline, CDR1 MDHEN and CDR2 SYDVKM. The CDR3 has 18 residues. V was trimmed by 7 bases and J by 0 bases, leaving 22 bases between them. For the CDR3, the DNA is TGTGCCAGCACCATTCATAGCGTCGGGAGAGACTCCTACAATGAGCAGTTCTTC. Protein: CASTIHSVGRDSYNEQFF. Filled out from reference TRBV28 and TRBJ2-1, the complete variable domain reads DVKVTQSSRYLVKRTGEKVFLECVQDMDHENMFWYRQDPGLGLRLIYFSYDVKMKEKGDIPEGYSVSREKKERFSLILESASTNQTSMYLCASTIHSVGRDSYNEQFFGPGTRLTVL.

The gene calls are TRBV20-1 and TRBJ2-5; the D is unclear. Per germline, CDR1 DFQATT and CDR2 SNEGSKA (reference sequence). The CDR3 runs 11 residues. The V gene lost 4 bases and the J gene lost 2 bases, with 5 bases spanning the gap. CDR3 coding DNA: TGCAGTGCTACCCCACAAGAGACCCAGTACTTC. Amino acids: CSATPQETQYF.

This clone was seen once. The chain employs TRBV14 and TRBJ2-3, with 14 positions matching TRBD2. V shed 4 bases and J 1 base; nucleotides not matched to a gene: 10. From germline, CDR1 is SGHDN and CDR2 FVKESK. The CDR3 runs to 19 residues. CDR3 sequence (DNA): TGTGCCAGCAGCCGAAAAAGGGGACTAGCGGGAGTCGGCACAGATACGCAGTATTTT. Translated, it gives CASSRKRGLAGVGTDTQYF.

The rearrangement uses TRBV20-1 and TRBJ1-1, with D hard to call. The germline V gene has CDR1 DFQATT and CDR2 SNEGSKA (reference sequence). V was pared by 6 bases and J by 4 bases, with 3 bases between. The CDR3 is 9 residues long. DNA for the CDR3: TGCAGTGCGTTCACTGAAGCTTTCTTT. The encoded protein is CSAFTEAFF.

This clone was seen only a few times. The chain uses TRBV4-1 and TRBJ2-1; possible D gene TRBD1, 6 bases. The V end lost 6 bases, the J end lost 3 bases, and 9 bases lay between the germline ends. From germline, CDR1 is MGHRA and CDR2 YSYEKL. The CDR3 totals 13 residues. As DNA, the CDR3 is TGCGCCAGCAGGGCAGGGGTCTACAATGAGCAGTTCTTC. This sequence encodes CASRAGVYNEQFF.

Here the CDR3 reads CASSQVRGIEQYF. The CDR3 DNA reads as TGTGCCAGCAGCCAAGTAAGGGGGATCGAGCAGTACTTC. The chain uses TRBV14 and TRBJ2-7; D possibly corresponds to TRBD1 (6 bases). V was clipped by 1 base and J by 6 bases, with 10 bases between them. This CDR3 contains 13 residues. CDR1 and CDR2 from the germline V gene are SGHDN and FVKESK.

This clone has a handful of counts. This chain connects TRBV6-6 to TRBJ1-5; no reliable D call. The CDR3 is 14 amino acids. In germline, CDR1 is MNHNY, CDR2 SVGAGI (reference sequence). V dropped 10 bases and J dropped 3 bases, with 16 bases sitting between them. The CDR3 nucleotides are TGTGCCACCGCCGTCGAGCTATACAATCAGCCCCAGCATTTT. As protein: CATAVELYNQPQHF.

This rearrangement joins TRBV6-1 to TRBJ2-7; 7 bases fit TRBD1. The V and J ends lost 2 bases and 4 bases, in that order; junction bases with no gene match: 5. There are 14 residues in the CDR3. The germline V gene encodes CDR1 MNHNS and CDR2 SASEGT. The CDR3 DNA sequence: TGTGCCAGCAGTGAAAGGGGGACAGCTTACGAGCAGTACTTC. This translates into CASSERGTAYEQYF.

The chain carries TRBV5-6 and TRBJ2-5; D tentatively reads TRBD1 or TRBD2 (5 bases each). This CDR3 is built from 15 residues. Between the trimmed V and J ends, which lost 1 base and 5 bases, there was a span of 15 bases. The germline V gene encodes CDR1 SGHDT and CDR2 YYEEEE. The CDR3 sequence: CASSLLTEWGETQYF. The CDR3 coding sequence is TGTGCCAGCAGCTTGCTAACCGAGTGGGGGGAGACCCAGTACTTC.

The rearrangement joins TRBV6-4 to TRBJ2-3, with D unresolved. The CDR3 runs to 14 residues. V lost 0 bases and J 5 bases, leaving 9 bases between the germline ends. CDR1 is MRHNA, CDR2 SNTAGT, per germline. This chain's CDR3 is CASSDSAERDTQYF. CDR3 coding DNA: TGTGCCAGCAGTGACTCTGCGGAGCGAGATACGCAGTATTTT.